Listed below are T cell receptor beta chains from one sample, sequenced in a study of shared clonotypes between healthy human individuals. Profiling relied on immunoSEQ multiplex PCR, and the TCRdb table lists in-frame clones only, not all of them. The repertoire holds approximately 1.5 million clones, with 98% as singletons. Material for sequencing was naive CD4+ T cells sorted from blood. These receptors were collected from a man between 25 and 39 years old in good health. Each CDR3 is given with its conserved first and last residue. D genes are given only for firm matches. Size tells how often a clone was seen (once, few, many) or the class of an expanded clone, and some rows leave it out.

D gene	clone size	J gene	V gene	CDR3 DNA	CDR3 protein
TRBD1	NA	TRBJ1-1	TRBV11-3	TGTGCCAGCAGCTCCTACCGGGACAGCACTGAAGCTTTCTTT	CASSSYRDSTEAFF
TRBD2	NA	TRBJ2-7	TRBV9	TGTGCCAGCAGCCCAGGACTAGCGGGGTACGAGCAGTACTTC	CASSPGLAGYEQYF
TRBD2	NA	TRBJ2-1	TRBV11-2	TGTGCCAGCAGCTCATGGGCGGGAGGGAGCTCCTACAATGAGCAGTTCTTC	CASSSWAGGSSYNEQFF
NA	NA	TRBJ2-7	TRBV4-3	TGCGCCAGCAGCCAAGGTCGTAGTAGCCACGAGCAGTACTTC	CASSQGRSSHEQYF
TRBD1	once	TRBJ2-7	TRBV2	TGTGCCAGCAGTAGGGACAGCGAAATAACCTACGAGCAGTACTTC	CASSRDSEITYEQYF
TRBD1	NA	TRBJ2-7	TRBV10-2	TGCGCCAGCAGCCTCGACAGGGGTCAGTCCTACGAGCAGTACTTC	CASSLDRGQSYEQYF
TRBD2	NA	TRBJ2-1	TRBV19	TGTGCCAGTAGACCTGTAGGCGGGGGGCCCTACAATGAGCAGTTCTTC	CASRPVGGGPYNEQFF
NA	NA	TRBJ2-5	TRBV15	TGTGCCACCAGCAGAGGTGGGGAGACCCAGTACTTC	CATSRGGETQYF
TRBD1	NA	TRBJ1-1	TRBV7-9	TGTGCCAGCAGCCCCAGGGACAGGACGAACACTGAAGCTTTCTTT	CASSPRDRTNTEAFF
NA	NA	TRBJ2-3	TRBV27	TGTGCCAGCAGGCGGGGGCAGTACACAGATACGCAGTATTTT	CASRRGQYTDTQYF
NA	NA	TRBJ2-3	TRBV5-4	TGTGCCCTTTCAGGGACCAGCACAGATACGCAGTATTTT	CALSGTSTDTQYF
TRBD1	NA	TRBJ1-1	TRBV9	TGTGCCAGCAGCCCCCCCCGGGACAGGGGGCGAGCTGAAGCTTTCTTT	CASSPPRDRGRAEAFF
TRBD1	NA	TRBJ1-5	TRBV10-3	TGTGCCATCAGTGAAGAGACAGGGACAAGTCAGCCCCAGCATTTT	CAISEETGTSQPQHF
NA	NA	TRBJ2-7	TRBV28	TGTGCCAGCAGTTTAATCTACGAGCAGTACTTC	CASSLIYEQYF
TRBD2	NA	TRBJ2-3	TRBV28	TGTGCCAGCAGTTCCCGACTAGCGGGAGCTTCAGATACGCAGTATTTT	CASSSRLAGASDTQYF